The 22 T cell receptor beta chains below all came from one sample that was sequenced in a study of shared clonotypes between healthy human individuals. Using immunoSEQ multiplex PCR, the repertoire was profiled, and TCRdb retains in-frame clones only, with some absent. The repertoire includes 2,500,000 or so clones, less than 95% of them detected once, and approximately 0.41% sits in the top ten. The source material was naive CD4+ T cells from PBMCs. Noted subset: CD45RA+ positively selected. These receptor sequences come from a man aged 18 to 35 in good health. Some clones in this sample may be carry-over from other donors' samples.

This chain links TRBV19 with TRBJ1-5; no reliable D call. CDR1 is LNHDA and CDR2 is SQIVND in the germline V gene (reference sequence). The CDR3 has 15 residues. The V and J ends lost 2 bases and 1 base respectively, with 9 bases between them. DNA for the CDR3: TGTGCCAGTAGTATAAAGGCAAGCAGCAATCAGCCCCAGCATTTT. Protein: CASSIKASSNQPQHF.

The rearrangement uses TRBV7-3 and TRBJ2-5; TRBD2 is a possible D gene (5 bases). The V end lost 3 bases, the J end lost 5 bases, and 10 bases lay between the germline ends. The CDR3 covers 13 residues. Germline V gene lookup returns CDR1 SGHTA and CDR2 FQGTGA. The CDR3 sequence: CASSFRRWETQYF. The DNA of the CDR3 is TGTGCCAGCAGCTTCAGGAGGTGGGAGACCCAGTACTTC.

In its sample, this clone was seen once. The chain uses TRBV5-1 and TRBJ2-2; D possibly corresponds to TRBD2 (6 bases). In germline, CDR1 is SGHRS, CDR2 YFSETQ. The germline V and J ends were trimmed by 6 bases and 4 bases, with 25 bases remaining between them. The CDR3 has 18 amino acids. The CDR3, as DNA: TGCGCCAGCAATTCGGGACTCACGACCCCCCTGGGCACCGGGGAGCTGTTTTTT. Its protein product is CASNSGLTTPLGTGELFF.

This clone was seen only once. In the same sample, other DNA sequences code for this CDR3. The CDR3: CSVAGGYEQYF. The CDR3 coding sequence is TGCAGCGTTGCGGGGGGTTACGAGCAGTACTTC. V gene TRBV29-1 combines with J gene TRBJ2-7, with 7 bases matching TRBD2. Germline V gene lookup returns CDR1 SQVTM and CDR2 ANQGSEA. V trimming: 4 bases; J trimming: 4 bases; junction bases outside the gene matches: 1. The CDR3 is made up of 11 amino acids.

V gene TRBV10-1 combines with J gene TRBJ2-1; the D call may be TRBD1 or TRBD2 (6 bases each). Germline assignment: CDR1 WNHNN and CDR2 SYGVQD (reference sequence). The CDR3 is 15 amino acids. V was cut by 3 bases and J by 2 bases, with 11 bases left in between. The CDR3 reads CASSDAGGPYNEQFF. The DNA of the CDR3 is TGCGCCAGCAGTGACGCCGGGGGCCCCTACAATGAGCAGTTCTTC.

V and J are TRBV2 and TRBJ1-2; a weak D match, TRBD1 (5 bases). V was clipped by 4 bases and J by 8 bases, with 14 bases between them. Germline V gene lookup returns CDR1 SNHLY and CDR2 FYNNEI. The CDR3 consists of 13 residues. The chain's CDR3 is CASSAQGGDGYTF. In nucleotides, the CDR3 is TGTGCCAGCAGTGCCCAGGGAGGAGACGGCTACACCTTC.

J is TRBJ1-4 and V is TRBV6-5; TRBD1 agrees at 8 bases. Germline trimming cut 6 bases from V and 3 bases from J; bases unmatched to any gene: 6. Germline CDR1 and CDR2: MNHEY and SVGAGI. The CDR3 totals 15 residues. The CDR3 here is CASRRTDRANEKLFF. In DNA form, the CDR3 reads TGTGCCAGCAGAAGGACGGACAGGGCTAATGAAAAACTGTTTTTT.

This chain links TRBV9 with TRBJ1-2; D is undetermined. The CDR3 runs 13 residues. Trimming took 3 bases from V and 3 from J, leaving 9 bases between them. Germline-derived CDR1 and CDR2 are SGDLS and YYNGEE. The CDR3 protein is CASSDASDYGYTF. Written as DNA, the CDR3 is TGTGCCAGCAGCGATGCGTCCGACTATGGCTACACCTTC.

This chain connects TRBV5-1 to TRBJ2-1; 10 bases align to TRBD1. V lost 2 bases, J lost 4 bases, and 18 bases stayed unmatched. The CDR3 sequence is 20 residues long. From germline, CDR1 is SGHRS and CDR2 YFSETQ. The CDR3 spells CASSFLISRHRDRGYNEQFF. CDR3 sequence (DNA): TGCGCCAGCAGCTTCCTGATCTCCCGGCACCGGGACAGGGGATACAATGAGCAGTTCTTC.

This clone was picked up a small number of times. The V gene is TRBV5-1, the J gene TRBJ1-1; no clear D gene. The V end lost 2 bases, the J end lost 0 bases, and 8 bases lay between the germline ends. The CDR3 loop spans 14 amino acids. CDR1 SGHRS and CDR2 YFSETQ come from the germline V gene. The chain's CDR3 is CASSLQNLNTEAFF. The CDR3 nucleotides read TGCGCCAGCAGCTTACAGAACCTGAACACTGAAGCTTTCTTT.

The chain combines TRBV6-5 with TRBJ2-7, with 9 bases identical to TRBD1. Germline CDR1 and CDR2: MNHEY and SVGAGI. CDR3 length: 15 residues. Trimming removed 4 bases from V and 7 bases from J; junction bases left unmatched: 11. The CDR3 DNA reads TGTGCCAGCAGTTCGTTAACAGGGGGCGCGGGGGAGCAGTACTTC. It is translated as CASSSLTGGAGEQYF.

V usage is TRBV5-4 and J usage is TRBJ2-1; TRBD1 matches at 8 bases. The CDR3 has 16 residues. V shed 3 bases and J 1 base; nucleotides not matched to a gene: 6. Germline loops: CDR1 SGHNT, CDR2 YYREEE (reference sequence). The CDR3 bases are TGTGCCAGCAGCTCCAGGACAGGGAGGTCCTACAATGAGCAGTTCTTC. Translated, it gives CASSSRTGRSYNEQFF.

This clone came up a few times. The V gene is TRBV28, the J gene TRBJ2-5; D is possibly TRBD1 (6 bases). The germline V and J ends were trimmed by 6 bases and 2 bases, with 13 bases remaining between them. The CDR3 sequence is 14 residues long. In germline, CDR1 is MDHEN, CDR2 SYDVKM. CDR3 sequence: CASSLPGQQETQYF. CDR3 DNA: TGTGCCAGCAGCCTGCCCGGACAGCAAGAGACCCAGTACTTC.

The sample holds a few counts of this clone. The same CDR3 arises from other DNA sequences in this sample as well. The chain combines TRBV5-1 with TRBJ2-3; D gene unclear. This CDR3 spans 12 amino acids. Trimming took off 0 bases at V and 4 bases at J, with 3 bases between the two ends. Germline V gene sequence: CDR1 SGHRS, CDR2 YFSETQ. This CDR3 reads CASSLDADTQYF. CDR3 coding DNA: TGCGCCAGCAGCTTGGACGCAGATACGCAGTATTTT.

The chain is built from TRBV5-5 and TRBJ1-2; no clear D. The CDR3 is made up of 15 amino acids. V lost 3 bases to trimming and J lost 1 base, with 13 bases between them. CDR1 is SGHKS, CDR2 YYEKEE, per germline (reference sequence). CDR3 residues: CASSSVGPFNYGYTF. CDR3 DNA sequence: TGTGCCAGCAGCTCGGTCGGACCTTTTAACTATGGCTACACCTTC.

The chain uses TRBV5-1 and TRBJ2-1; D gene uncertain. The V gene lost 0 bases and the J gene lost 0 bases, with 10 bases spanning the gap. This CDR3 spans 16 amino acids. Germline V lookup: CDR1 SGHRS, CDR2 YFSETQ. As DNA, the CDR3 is TGCGCCAGCAGCTTGGAAGTAGTCCCCTCCTACAATGAGCAGTTCTTC. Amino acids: CASSLEVVPSYNEQFF.

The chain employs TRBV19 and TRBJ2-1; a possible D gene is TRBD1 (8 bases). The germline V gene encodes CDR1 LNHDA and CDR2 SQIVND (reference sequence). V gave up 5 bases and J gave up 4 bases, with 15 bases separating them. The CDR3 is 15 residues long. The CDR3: CASSHHRGGYNEQFF. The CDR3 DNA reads TGTGCCAGTAGTCACCACAGGGGGGGGTACAATGAGCAGTTCTTC.

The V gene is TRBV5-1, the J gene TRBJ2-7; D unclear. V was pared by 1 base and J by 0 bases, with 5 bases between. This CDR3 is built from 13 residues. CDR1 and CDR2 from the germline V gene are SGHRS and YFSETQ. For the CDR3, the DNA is TGCGCCAGCAGCTTGAAAGGCTCCTACGAGCAGTACTTC. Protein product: CASSLKGSYEQYF.

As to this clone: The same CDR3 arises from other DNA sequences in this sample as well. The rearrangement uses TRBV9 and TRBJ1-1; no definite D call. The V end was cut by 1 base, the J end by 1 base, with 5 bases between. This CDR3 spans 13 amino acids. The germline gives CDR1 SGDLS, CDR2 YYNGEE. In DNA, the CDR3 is TGTGCCAGCAGCGTACAGAGGAACACTGAAGCTTTCTTT. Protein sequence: CASSVQRNTEAFF. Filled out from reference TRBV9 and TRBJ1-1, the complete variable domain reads DSGVTQTPKHLITATGQRVTLRCSPRSGDLSVYWYQQSLDQGLQFLIQYYNGEERAKGNILERFSAQQFPDLHSELNLSSLELGDSALYFCASSVQRNTEAFFGQGTRLTVV.

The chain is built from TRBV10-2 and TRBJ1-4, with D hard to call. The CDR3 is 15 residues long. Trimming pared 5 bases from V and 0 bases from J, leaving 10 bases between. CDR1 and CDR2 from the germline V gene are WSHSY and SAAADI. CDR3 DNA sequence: TGCGCCAGCAGTCGGGGAAGCGCAACTAATGAAAAACTGTTTTTT. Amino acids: CASSRGSATNEKLFF.

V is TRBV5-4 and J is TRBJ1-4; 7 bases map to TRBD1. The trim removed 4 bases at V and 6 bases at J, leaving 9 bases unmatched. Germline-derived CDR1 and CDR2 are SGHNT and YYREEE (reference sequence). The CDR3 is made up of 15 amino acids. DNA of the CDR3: TGTGCCAGCAGCCCTACAGGGGCTCTGGATGAAAAACTGTTTTTT. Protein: CASSPTGALDEKLFF.

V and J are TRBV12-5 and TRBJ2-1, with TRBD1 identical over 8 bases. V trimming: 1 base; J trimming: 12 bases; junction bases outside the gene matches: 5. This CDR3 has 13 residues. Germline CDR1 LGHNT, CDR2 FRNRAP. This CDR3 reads CASGLEGQGLQFF. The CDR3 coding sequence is TGTGCTAGTGGTTTGGAAGGACAGGGATTGCAGTTCTTC.